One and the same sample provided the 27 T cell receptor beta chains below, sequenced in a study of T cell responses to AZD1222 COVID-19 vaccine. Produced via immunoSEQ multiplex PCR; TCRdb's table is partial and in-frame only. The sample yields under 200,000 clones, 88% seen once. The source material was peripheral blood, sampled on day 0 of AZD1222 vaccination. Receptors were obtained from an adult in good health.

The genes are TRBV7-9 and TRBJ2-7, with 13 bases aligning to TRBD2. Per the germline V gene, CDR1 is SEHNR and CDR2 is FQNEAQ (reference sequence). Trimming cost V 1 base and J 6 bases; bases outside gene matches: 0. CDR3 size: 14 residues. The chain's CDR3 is CASSLGTSGSEQYF. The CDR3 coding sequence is TGTGCCAGCAGCTTAGGGACTAGCGGGAGCGAGCAGTACTTC.

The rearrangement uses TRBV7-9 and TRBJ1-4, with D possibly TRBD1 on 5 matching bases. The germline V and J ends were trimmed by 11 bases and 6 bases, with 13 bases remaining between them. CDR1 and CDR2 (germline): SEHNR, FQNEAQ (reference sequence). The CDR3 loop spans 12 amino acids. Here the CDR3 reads CASKATDEKLFF. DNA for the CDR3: TGTGCCTCGAAGGCGACAGATGAAAAACTGTTTTTT.

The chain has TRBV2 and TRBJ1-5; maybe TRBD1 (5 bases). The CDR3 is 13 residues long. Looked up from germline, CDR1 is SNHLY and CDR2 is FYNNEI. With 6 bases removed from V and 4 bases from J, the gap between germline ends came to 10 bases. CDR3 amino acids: CASSGAMNQPQHF. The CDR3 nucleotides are TGTGCCAGCAGCGGGGCGATGAATCAGCCCCAGCATTTT.

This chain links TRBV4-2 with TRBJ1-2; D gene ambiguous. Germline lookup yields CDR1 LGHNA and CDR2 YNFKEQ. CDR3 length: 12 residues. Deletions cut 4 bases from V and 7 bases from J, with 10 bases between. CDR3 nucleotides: TGTGCCAGCAGCCTTGCGGCCGGTGGCTACACCTTC. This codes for CASSLAAGGYTF.

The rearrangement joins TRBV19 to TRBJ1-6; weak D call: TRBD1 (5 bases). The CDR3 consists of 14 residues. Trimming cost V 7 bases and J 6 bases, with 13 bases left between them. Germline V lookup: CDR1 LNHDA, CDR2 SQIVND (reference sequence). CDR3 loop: CASKEGRGNSPLHF. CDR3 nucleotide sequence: TGTGCCAGTAAGGAGGGAAGGGGTAATTCACCCCTCCACTTT.

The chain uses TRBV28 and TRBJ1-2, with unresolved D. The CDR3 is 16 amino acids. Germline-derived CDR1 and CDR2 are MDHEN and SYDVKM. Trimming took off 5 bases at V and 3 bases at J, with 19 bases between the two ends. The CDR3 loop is CASSPYVSAKDYGYTF. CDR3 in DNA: TGTGCCAGCAGTCCTTATGTAAGCGCAAAGGACTATGGCTACACCTTC.

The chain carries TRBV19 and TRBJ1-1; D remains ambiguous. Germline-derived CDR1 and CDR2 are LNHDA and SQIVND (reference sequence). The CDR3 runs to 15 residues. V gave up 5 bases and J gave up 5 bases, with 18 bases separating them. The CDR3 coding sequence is TGTGCCAGTAGTCCCCCCGAGGGCAGAGAAACTGAAGCTTTCTTT. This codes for CASSPPEGRETEAFF.

The CDR3 region has the DNA TGTGCCATCAGACCGACAGGCAACTCCTACGAGCAGTACTTC. Encoded protein: CAIRPTGNSYEQYF. The rearrangement uses TRBV10-3 and TRBJ2-7; tentatively, D is TRBD1 (6 bases). CDR1 and CDR2 (germline): ENHRY, SYGVKD. The CDR3 loop spans 14 amino acids. V was clipped by 6 bases and J by 0 bases, with 12 bases between them.

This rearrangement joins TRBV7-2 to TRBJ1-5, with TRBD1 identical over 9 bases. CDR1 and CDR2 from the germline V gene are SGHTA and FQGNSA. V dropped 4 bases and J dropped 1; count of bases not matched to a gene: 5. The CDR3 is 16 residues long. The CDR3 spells CASSSRQGESNQPQHF. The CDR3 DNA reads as TGTGCCAGCAGCTCCCGACAGGGGGAAAGCAATCAGCCCCAGCATTTT. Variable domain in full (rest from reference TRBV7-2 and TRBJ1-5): GAGVSQSPSNKVTEKGKDVELRCDPISGHTALYWYRQSLGQGLEFLIYFQGNSAPDKSGLPSDRFSAERTGGSVSTLTIQRTQQEDSAVYLCASSSRQGESNQPQHFGDGTRLSIL.

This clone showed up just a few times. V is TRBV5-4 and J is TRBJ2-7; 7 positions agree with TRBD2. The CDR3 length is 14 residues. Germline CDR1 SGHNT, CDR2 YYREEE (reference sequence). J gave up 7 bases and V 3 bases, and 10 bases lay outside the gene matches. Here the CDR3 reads CASSYLAVPREQYF. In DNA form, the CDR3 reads TGTGCCAGCAGCTATCTAGCGGTCCCCAGGGAGCAGTACTTC.

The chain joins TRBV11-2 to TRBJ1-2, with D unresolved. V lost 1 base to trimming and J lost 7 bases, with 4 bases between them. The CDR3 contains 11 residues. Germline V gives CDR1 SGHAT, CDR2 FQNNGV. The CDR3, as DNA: TGTGCCAGCAGCTTAGCGGCTGGCTACACCTTC. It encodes CASSLAAGYTF.

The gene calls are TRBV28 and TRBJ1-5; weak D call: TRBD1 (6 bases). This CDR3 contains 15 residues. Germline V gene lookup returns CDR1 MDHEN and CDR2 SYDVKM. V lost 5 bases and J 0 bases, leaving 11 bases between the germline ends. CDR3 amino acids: CASSILQGSNQPQHF. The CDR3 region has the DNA TGTGCCAGCAGTATCCTACAGGGTAGCAATCAGCCCCAGCATTTT.

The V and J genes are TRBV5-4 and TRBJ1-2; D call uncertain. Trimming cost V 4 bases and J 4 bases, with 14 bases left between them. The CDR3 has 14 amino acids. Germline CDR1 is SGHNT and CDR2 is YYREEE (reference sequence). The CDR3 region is CASSLPQAGYGYTF. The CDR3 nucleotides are TGTGCCAGCAGCCTCCCCCAAGCTGGCTATGGCTACACCTTC.

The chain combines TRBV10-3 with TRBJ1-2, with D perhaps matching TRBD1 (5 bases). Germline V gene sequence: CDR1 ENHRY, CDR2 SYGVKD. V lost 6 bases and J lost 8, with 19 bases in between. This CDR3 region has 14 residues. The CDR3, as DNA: TGTGCCATCAGCGAGAACCAGCAGGGAAGCGGCTACACCTTC. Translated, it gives CAISENQQGSGYTF.

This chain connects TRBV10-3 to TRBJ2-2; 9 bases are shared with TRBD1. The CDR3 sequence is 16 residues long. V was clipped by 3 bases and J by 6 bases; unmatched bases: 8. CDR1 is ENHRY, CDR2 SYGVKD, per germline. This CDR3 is CAISEPGQGAAGELFF. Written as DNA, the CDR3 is TGTGCCATCAGTGAACCGGGACAGGGAGCTGCCGGGGAGCTGTTTTTT.

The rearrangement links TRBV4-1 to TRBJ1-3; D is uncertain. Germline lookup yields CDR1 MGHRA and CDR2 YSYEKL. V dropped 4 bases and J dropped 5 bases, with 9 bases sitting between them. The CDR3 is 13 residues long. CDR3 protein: CASSLASRNTIYF. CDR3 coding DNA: TGCGCCAGCAGCCTGGCGAGTCGAAACACCATATATTTT.

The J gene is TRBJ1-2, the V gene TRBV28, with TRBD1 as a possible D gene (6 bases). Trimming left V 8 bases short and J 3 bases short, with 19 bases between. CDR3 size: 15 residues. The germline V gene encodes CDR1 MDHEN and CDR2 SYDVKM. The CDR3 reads CASSSWGQGDYGYTF. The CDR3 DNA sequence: TGTGCCAGCTCATCGTGGGGACAAGGGGACTATGGCTACACCTTC.

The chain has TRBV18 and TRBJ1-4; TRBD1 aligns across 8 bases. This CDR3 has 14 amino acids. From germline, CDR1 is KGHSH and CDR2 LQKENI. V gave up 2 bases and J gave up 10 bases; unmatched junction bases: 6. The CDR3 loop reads CASSPDAGGGKLFF. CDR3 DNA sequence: TGTGCCAGCTCACCAGATGCAGGGGGCGGAAAACTGTTTTTT.

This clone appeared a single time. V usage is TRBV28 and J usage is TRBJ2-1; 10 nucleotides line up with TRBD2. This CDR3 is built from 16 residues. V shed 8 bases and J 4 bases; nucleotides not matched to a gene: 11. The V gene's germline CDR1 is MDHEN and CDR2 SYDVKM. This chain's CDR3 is CASCPGGAGGYNEQFF. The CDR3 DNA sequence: TGTGCCAGCTGCCCCGGAGGAGCGGGAGGGTACAATGAGCAGTTCTTC. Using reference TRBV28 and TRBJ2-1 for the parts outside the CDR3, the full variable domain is DVKVTQSSRYLVKRTGEKVFLECVQDMDHENMFWYRQDPGLGLRLIYFSYDVKMKEKGDIPEGYSVSREKKERFSLILESASTNQTSMYLCASCPGGAGGYNEQFFGPGTRLTVL.

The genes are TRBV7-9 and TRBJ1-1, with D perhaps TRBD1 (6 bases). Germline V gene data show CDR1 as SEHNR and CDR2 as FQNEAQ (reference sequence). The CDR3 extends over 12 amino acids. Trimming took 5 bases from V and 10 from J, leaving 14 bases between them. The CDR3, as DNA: TGTGCCAGCAGCACCTCAGGGGACGGAGCTTTCTTT. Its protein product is CASSTSGDGAFF.

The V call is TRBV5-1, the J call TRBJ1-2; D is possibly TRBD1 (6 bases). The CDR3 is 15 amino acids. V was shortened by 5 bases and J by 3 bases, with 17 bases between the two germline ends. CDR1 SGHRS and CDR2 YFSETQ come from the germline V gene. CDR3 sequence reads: CASRLTGSEDYGYTF. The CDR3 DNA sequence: TGCGCCAGCAGACTTACAGGGTCGGAGGACTATGGCTACACCTTC.

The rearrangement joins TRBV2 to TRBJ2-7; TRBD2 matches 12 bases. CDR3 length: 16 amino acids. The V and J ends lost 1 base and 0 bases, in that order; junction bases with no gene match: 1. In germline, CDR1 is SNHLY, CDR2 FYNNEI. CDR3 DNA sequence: TGTGCCAGCAGTGAAGGACTAGCGGGAGACTCCTACGAGCAGTACTTC. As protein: CASSEGLAGDSYEQYF.

The CDR3 sequence: CATRGPGQFSEQYF. The CDR3 DNA sequence: TGTGCCACCAGAGGGCCGGGACAGTTTTCCGAGCAGTACTTC. J is TRBJ2-7 and V is TRBV24-1; 7 positions match TRBD1. The CDR3 has 14 residues. Germline V gene sequence: CDR1 KGHDR, CDR2 SFDVKD. The V segment lost 7 bases and the J segment 6 bases; nucleotides outside the gene matches: 11.

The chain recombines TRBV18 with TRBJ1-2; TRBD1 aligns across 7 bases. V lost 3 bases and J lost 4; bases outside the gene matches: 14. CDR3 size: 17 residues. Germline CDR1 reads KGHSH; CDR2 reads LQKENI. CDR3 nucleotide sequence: TGTGCCAGCTCACCGAACACGGAGACAGGGCCGAGCTATGGCTACACCTTC. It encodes CASSPNTETGPSYGYTF.

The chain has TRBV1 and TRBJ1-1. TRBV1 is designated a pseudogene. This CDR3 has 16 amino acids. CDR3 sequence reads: CTSSQEGAGGSPEAFF. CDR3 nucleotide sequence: TGCACCAGCAGCCAAGAAGGGGCGGGAGGAAGCCCTGAAGCTTTCTTT.

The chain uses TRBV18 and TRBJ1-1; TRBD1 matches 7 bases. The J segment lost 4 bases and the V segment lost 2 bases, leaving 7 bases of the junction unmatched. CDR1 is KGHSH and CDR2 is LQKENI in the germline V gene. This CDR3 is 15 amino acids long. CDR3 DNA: TGTGCCAGCTCACCAGTAGGACAGGACCTCACTGAAGCTTTCTTT. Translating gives CASSPVGQDLTEAFF. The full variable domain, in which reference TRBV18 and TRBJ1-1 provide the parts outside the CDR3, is NAGVMQNPRHLVRRRGQEARLRCSPMKGHSHVYWYRQLPEEGLKFMVYLQKENIIDESGMPKERFSAEFPKEGPSILRIQQVVRGDSAAYFCASSPVGQDLTEAFFGQGTRLTVV.

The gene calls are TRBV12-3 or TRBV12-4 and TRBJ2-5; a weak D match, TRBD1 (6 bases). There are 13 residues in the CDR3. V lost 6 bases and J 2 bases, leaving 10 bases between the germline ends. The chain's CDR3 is CASRPGTQETQYF. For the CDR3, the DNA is TGTGCCAGCAGGCCCGGGACACAAGAGACCCAGTACTTC.